The clone carrying this TCR beta chain showed up just once. A read error may produce the germline difference seen at one junction end. The data derive from a study of blood T cell repertoires in COVID-19. Across the whole study: Spain, Italy and the United States supplied samples that represented acute and convalescent COVID-19.

Individuals drawn from approximately 22 US areas were roughly 18 to 95 years old. Profiling relied on immunoSEQ multiplex PCR, and the TCRdb table lists in-frame clones only, not all of them. The table lists about 400,000 clones, approximately 86% of them singletons. The CDR3 is 17 amino acids. Germline CDR1 is KGHSH and CDR2 is LQKENI. The receptor's source is a woman aged 40 to 50 with acute COVID-19. J is TRBJ1-1 and V is TRBV18; TRBD1 aligns across 12 bases. Input material: PBMCs or T cells enriched from blood (not recorded which). Here the CDR3 reads CASSPFGTGGQNTEAFF. The DNA of the CDR3 is TGTGCCAGTTCACCGTTCGGGACAGGGGGCCAGAACACTGAAGCTTTCTTT. The variable domain in full, with the rest retrieved from reference TRBV18 and TRBJ1-1, is NAGVMQNPRHLVRRRGQEARLRCSPMKGHSHVYWYRQLPEEGLKFMVYLQKENIIDESGMPKERFSAEFPKEGPSILRIQQVVRGDSAAYFCASSPFGTGGQNTEAFFGQGTRLTVV.